This entry features one T cell receptor beta chain sequence. This sample stems from a study of blood T cell repertoires in COVID-19. The overall study: Donors in the United States, Italy and Spain gave samples during acute or convalescent COVID-19.

J lost 2 bases, V lost 1 base, and 0 bases had no gene match. Germline loops: CDR1 SGHTS, CDR2 YDEGEE. CDR3 length: 14 residues. Using immunoSEQ multiplex PCR, the repertoire was profiled, and TCRdb retains in-frame clones only, with some absent. Of nearly 250,000 clones listed, 70% to 85% were seen once; the top ten hold around 1.9%. The genes are TRBV5-8 and TRBJ2-7; 10 bases align to TRBD2. The sequence was obtained from an elderly woman with acute or convalescent COVID-19. The sample comprised peripheral blood. The CDR3 region is CASSLTSGTYEQYF. CDR3 in DNA: TGTGCCAGCAGCTTGACTAGCGGGACCTACGAGCAGTACTTC.